Listed here are 28 T cell receptor beta chains from one sample, sequenced in a study of blood T cell repertoires in COVID-19. The data were produced by immunoSEQ multiplex PCR, yet TCRdb's version contains in-frame clones alone and is incomplete. The sample contains about 240,000 clones, around 86% of which appear only once. The sequenced material came from PBMCs or T cells enriched from blood (not recorded which). The receptors here all came from a woman between 35 and 50 years old with acute COVID-19.

The gene calls are TRBV21-1 and TRBJ2-7; TRBD1 is the table's D call and was not checked against the DNA. TRBV21-1 is a listed pseudogene. The length of the CDR3 is 18 residues. The CDR3 coding sequence is TGTGCCAGCAGCAAGTTTGATACGACGGGACAGGGGGCCTACGAGCAGTACTTC. Its protein is CASSKFDTTGQGAYEQYF.

The chain carries TRBV18 and TRBJ1-2, with 10 bases aligning to TRBD1. The CDR3 contains 15 residues. The J segment lost 3 bases and the V segment lost 4 bases, leaving 5 bases of the junction unmatched. Germline CDR1 and CDR2: KGHSH and LQKENI. This CDR3 reads CASSLDRGPHYGYTF. Written as DNA, the CDR3 is TGTGCCAGCTCACTCGACAGGGGGCCTCACTATGGCTACACCTTC.

V and J are TRBV3-1 (or the pseudogene TRBV3-2) and TRBJ2-7; D unresolved. Germline V gene lookup returns CDR1 LGHDT and CDR2 YNNKEL (reference sequence). Deletions cut 0 bases from V and 4 bases from J, with 7 bases between. The CDR3 contains 13 residues. CDR3 sequence: CASSQEARYEQYF. DNA of the CDR3: TGTGCCAGCAGCCAAGAAGCTCGTTACGAGCAGTACTTC.

This clone was detected only a few times. The chain combines TRBV24-1 with TRBJ1-2; 10 bases agree with TRBD1. CDR1 KGHDR and CDR2 SFDVKD come from the germline V gene. The CDR3 runs 14 residues. V dropped 7 bases and J dropped 8; count of bases not matched to a gene: 9. The CDR3 DNA reads as TGTGCCACCAGCCGGGACAGGGGACGCTCGGGCTACACCTTC. It codes for CATSRDRGRSGYTF.

This CDR3 reads CASRPTRSNEKLFF. The CDR3 region has the DNA TGTGCCAGCAGGCCGACCCGGAGTAATGAAAAACTGTTTTTT. V is TRBV6-5 and J is TRBJ1-4; D unclear. Trimming cost V 6 bases and J 4 bases, with 12 bases left between them. Germline V gives CDR1 MNHEY, CDR2 SVGAGI. The CDR3 covers 14 residues.

The gene calls are TRBV10-3 and TRBJ1-1; 9 bases agree with TRBD1. Trimming cost V 6 bases and J 5 bases; bases outside gene matches: 4. This CDR3 spans 13 amino acids. CDR1 ENHRY and CDR2 SYGVKD come from the germline V gene. The CDR3 reads CAIRGQGGTEAFF. Written as DNA, the CDR3 is TGTGCCATCAGGGGACAGGGAGGTACTGAAGCTTTCTTT.

V is TRBV4-1 and J is TRBJ1-1; D unclear. V was clipped by 0 bases and J by 5 bases, with 13 bases between them. The CDR3 has 15 amino acids. CDR1 is MGHRA, CDR2 YSYEKL, per germline. CDR3 bases: TGCGCCAGCAGCCAAGACCCGGCTGGGAGGACTGAAGCTTTCTTT. This codes for CASSQDPAGRTEAFF.

J is TRBJ2-2 and V is TRBV5-6; 8 nucleotides line up with TRBD2. The CDR3 runs 18 residues. Looked up from germline, CDR1 is SGHDT and CDR2 is YYEEEE. V lost 0 bases, J lost 0 bases, and 7 bases stayed unmatched. CDR3 nucleotide sequence: TGTGCCAGCAGCTTGGATCCTAGCGGGTTGGCGAACACCGGGGAGCTGTTTTTT. Encoded protein: CASSLDPSGLANTGELFF.

The genes are TRBV29-1 and TRBJ1-2; 7 positions match TRBD1. V dropped 6 bases and J dropped 5; count of bases not matched to a gene: 3. Germline V gene lookup returns CDR1 SQVTM and CDR2 ANQGSEA. The CDR3 covers 11 residues. The chain's CDR3 is CSVPGGYGYTF. In DNA form, the CDR3 reads TGCAGCGTGCCAGGGGGGTATGGCTACACCTTC.

The gene calls are TRBV30 and TRBJ1-2; D perhaps matches TRBD1 (6 bases). The CDR3 runs 13 residues. Germline-derived CDR1 and CDR2 are GTSNPN and SVGIG (reference sequence). Trimming removed 3 bases at V and 3 bases at J, with 11 bases between. The CDR3, as DNA: TGTGCCTGGAGCGGCCCAGGGGACTATGGCTACACCTTC. Translating it yields CAWSGPGDYGYTF.

A few counts support this clone. The sample has other DNA sequences that encode this CDR3 too. V usage is TRBV7-8 and J usage is TRBJ2-3; 10 bases agree with TRBD2. Germline V lookup: CDR1 SGHVS, CDR2 FQNEAQ. The CDR3 covers 16 residues. The V and J ends lost 1 base and 4 bases, in that order; junction bases with no gene match: 5. The CDR3 bases are TGTGCCAGCAGCTTAGTCAGCGGGAGGGCGGCAGATACGCAGTATTTT. This encodes CASSLVSGRAADTQYF.

The rearrangement uses TRBV6-1 and TRBJ2-1; 9 nucleotides agree with TRBD2. From germline, CDR1 is MNHNS and CDR2 SASEGT. This CDR3 has 16 residues. Germline trimming cut 3 bases from V and 2 bases from J; bases unmatched to any gene: 5. CDR3 nucleotide sequence: TGTGCCAGCAGTGAGTGGGGCGGGAGGGCCTACAATGAGCAGTTCTTC. It translates to CASSEWGGRAYNEQFF.

The rearrangement joins TRBV7-9 to TRBJ2-3, with 11 bases identical to TRBD2. This CDR3 is 16 amino acids long. The germline V gene has CDR1 SEHNR and CDR2 FQNEAQ (reference sequence). Trimming cost V 4 bases and J 1 base; bases outside gene matches: 4. Written as DNA, the CDR3 is TGTGCCAGCAGCTCGGGACTAGCGGAGCGCACAGATACGCAGTATTTT. Protein product: CASSSGLAERTDTQYF.

The chain joins TRBV5-4 to TRBJ1-2; D remains unclear. V was trimmed by 2 bases and J by 3 bases, leaving 11 bases between them. The germline V gene has CDR1 SGHNT and CDR2 YYREEE (reference sequence). The CDR3 spans 14 residues. CDR3 region: CASSFSDPYYGYTF. CDR3 coding DNA: TGTGCCAGCAGCTTTTCAGATCCTTACTATGGCTACACCTTC.

This chain connects TRBV5-1 to TRBJ2-7; TRBD1 is a possible D gene (6 bases). This CDR3 has 15 amino acids. V lost 4 bases and J 3 bases, leaving 17 bases between the germline ends. In germline, CDR1 is SGHRS, CDR2 YFSETQ. The chain's CDR3 is CASSLTGTTIYEQYF. In DNA, the CDR3 is TGCGCCAGCAGCCTGACCGGGACAACCATCTACGAGCAGTACTTC.

The chain has TRBV7-9 and TRBJ2-2; D might be TRBD2 (5 bases). Trimming took 4 bases from V and 4 from J, leaving 16 bases between them. The CDR3 covers 16 residues. The V gene's germline CDR1 is SEHNR and CDR2 FQNEAQ (reference sequence). The CDR3 spells CASSSDLTGTTGELFF. In DNA form, the CDR3 reads TGTGCCAGCAGCTCAGATTTAACGGGAACCACCGGGGAGCTGTTTTTT.

This CDR3 reads CASSQDGGNPSYEQYF. The CDR3 DNA is TGCGCCAGCAGCCAAGACGGGGGAAACCCCTCCTACGAGCAGTACTTC. The chain links TRBV4-1 to TRBJ2-7, with a tentative D call TRBD2 (6 bases). CDR1 and CDR2 from the germline V gene are MGHRA and YSYEKL. The V end lost 0 bases, the J end lost 0 bases, and 12 bases lay between the germline ends. This CDR3 contains 16 residues.

The rearrangement joins TRBV2 to TRBJ1-5; 7 nucleotides match TRBD1. V lost 5 bases and J lost 3; bases outside the gene matches: 13. CDR3 length equals 17 residues. From germline, CDR1 is SNHLY and CDR2 FYNNEI. As DNA, the CDR3 is TGTGCCAGCAGTCCCACTATGGGACAGCTTTTCAATCAGCCCCAGCATTTT. It encodes CASSPTMGQLFNQPQHF.

In this sample, this clone turned up once. The V and J genes are TRBV4-1 and TRBJ2-7; the match to TRBD2 covers 8 bases. Germline V CDR1 and CDR2: MGHRA, YSYEKL. Trimming took 3 bases from V and 2 from J; bases not matched to a gene: 9. This CDR3 is built from 16 residues. The CDR3 protein is CASSHPLAATAYEQYF. The CDR3 DNA sequence: TGCGCCAGCAGCCACCCACTAGCGGCAACTGCCTACGAGCAGTACTTC.

In nucleotides, the CDR3 is TGTGCCAGCAGAAGCACAGGGGTCGGCGAGCAGTACTTC. The encoded protein is CASRSTGVGEQYF. The chain is built from TRBV12-3 or TRBV12-4 and TRBJ2-7; 7 nucleotides align to TRBD1. The CDR3 runs 13 residues. V trimming: 6 bases; J trimming: 6 bases; junction bases outside the gene matches: 8.

The chain employs TRBV5-5 and TRBJ2-3; perhaps TRBD2 as D (6 bases). V was cut by 5 bases and J by 5 bases, with 18 bases left in between. The germline gives CDR1 SGHKS, CDR2 YYEKEE (reference sequence). This CDR3 contains 15 residues. The CDR3 spells CASSLTLGRGDTQYF. CDR3 nucleotide sequence: TGTGCCAGCAGTTTGACCCTCGGGAGAGGAGATACGCAGTATTTT.

The rearrangement links TRBV10-3 to TRBJ2-3; TRBD1 agrees at 8 bases. Germline V lookup: CDR1 ENHRY, CDR2 SYGVKD. The CDR3 extends over 13 amino acids. J was trimmed by 0 bases and V by 11 bases; bases with no gene match: 4. The CDR3 spells CASGTGSTDTQYF. The CDR3 coding sequence is TGTGCCTCCGGGACAGGAAGCACAGATACGCAGTATTTT.

The chain combines TRBV30 with TRBJ1-2; D is possibly TRBD1 (6 bases). This CDR3 is 13 amino acids long. The germline gives CDR1 GTSNPN, CDR2 SVGIG (reference sequence). Trimming took off 4 bases at V and 5 bases at J, with 14 bases between the two ends. CDR3 loop: CAWTVQRGYGYTF. Here the CDR3 DNA reads TGTGCCTGGACCGTCCAGAGGGGGTATGGCTACACCTTC.

V is TRBV30 and J is TRBJ1-1, with D tentatively TRBD1 (5 bases). Germline loops: CDR1 GTSNPN, CDR2 SVGIG (reference sequence). The CDR3 extends over 14 amino acids. V gave up 3 bases and J gave up 0 bases, with 11 bases separating them. CDR3: CAWSGKGVNTEAFF. The CDR3 region has the DNA TGTGCCTGGAGCGGAAAAGGGGTGAACACTGAAGCTTTCTTT.

The V call is TRBV15, the J call TRBJ2-2; TRBD2 agrees at 11 bases. The junction had 5 bases not matched to a gene; V was cut back by 4 bases and J by 1 base. Germline V CDR1 and CDR2: LNHNV, YYDKDF (reference sequence). This CDR3 comprises 17 residues. As DNA, the CDR3 is TGTGCCACCAGCATTACTAGCGGGAGTTTGAACACCGGGGAGCTGTTTTTT. The encoded protein is CATSITSGSLNTGELFF.

This rearrangement joins TRBV6-5 to TRBJ2-3, with TRBD1 matching 9 bases. The length of the CDR3 is 15 residues. Germline V lookup: CDR1 MNHEY, CDR2 SVGAGI. After removal of 0 bases from V and 4 bases from J, the junction contained 2 bases not matched to a gene. Here the CDR3 DNA reads TGTGCCAGCAGTTACTCGGACAGGGGAGCAGATACGCAGTATTTT. This encodes CASSYSDRGADTQYF.

The chain has TRBV24-1 and TRBJ2-5; D perhaps matches TRBD1 (6 bases). V was trimmed by 4 bases and J by 4 bases, leaving 15 bases between them. CDR1 KGHDR and CDR2 SFDVKD come from the germline V gene. The CDR3 runs 15 residues. CDR3: CATSDPAQGLETQYF. The CDR3 DNA follows: TGTGCCACCAGTGACCCTGCCCAGGGGTTAGAGACCCAGTACTTC.

The genes are TRBV5-1 and TRBJ1-1; TRBD1 agrees at 7 bases. Germline CDR1 and CDR2: SGHRS and YFSETQ. This CDR3 spans 19 amino acids. Trimming at V came to 8 bases and at J to 2 bases, leaving 24 bases not matched to a gene. DNA for the CDR3: TGCGCCAGTTACGGGCCGGGACAGCGACTTAAACGGATAAACACTGAAGCTTTCTTT. It yields the protein CASYGPGQRLKRINTEAFF. Complete variable domain (other parts from reference TRBV5-1 and TRBJ1-1): KAGVTQTPRYLIKTRGQQVTLSCSPISGHRSVSWYQQTPGQGLQFLFEYFSETQRNKGNFPGRFSGRQFSNSRSEMNVSTLELGDSALYLCASYGPGQRLKRINTEAFFGQGTRLTVV.